Listed below are T cell receptor beta chains from one sample, sequenced in a study of T cell responses to AZD1222 COVID-19 vaccine. Generated by immunoSEQ multiplex PCR, the TCRdb table keeps only in-frame clones and is missing some. The sample includes 180,000 or so clones, 85% to 90% seen only once; the top ten take 3.5% to 5.5%. Material: peripheral blood, obtained 28 days after the second dose of the MenACWY control vaccine. The receptor set was obtained from an adult who received the MenACWY meningococcal vaccine as a control. CDR3s include the opening cysteine and the closing phenylalanine or tryptophan. D genes are given only for firm matches. Not every row has a clone size; where given, it reads once, few, many or a size class.

D gene: NA; J gene: TRBJ2-7; CDR3 length: 16; clone size: NA; V gene: TRBV19; CDR3 protein: CASTSLSPRVCYEQYF; CDR3 DNA: TGTGCCAGTACCTCGTTATCTCCAAGAGTCTGCTACGAGCAGTACTTC
D gene: NA; J gene: TRBJ2-5; CDR3 length: 12; clone size: NA; V gene: TRBV6-2/TRBV6-3; CDR3 protein: CASSYGRETQYF; CDR3 DNA: TGTGCCAGCAGTTACGGAAGAGAGACCCAGTACTTC
D gene: NA; J gene: TRBJ2-5; CDR3 length: 13; clone size: NA; V gene: TRBV5-3; CDR3 protein: CARTSGAGETQYF; CDR3 DNA: TGTGCCAGAACCTCCGGGGCGGGGGAGACCCAGTACTTC
D gene: NA; J gene: TRBJ1-2; CDR3 length: 11; clone size: few; V gene: TRBV6-1; CDR3 protein: CASSESWGYTF; CDR3 DNA: TGTGCCAGCAGTGAATCGTGGGGCTACACCTTC
D gene: TRBD1; J gene: TRBJ2-7; CDR3 length: 15; clone size: NA; V gene: TRBV7-9; CDR3 protein: CASSAPGQGAYEQYF; CDR3 DNA: TGTGCCAGCAGCGCCCCGGGACAGGGGGCTTACGAGCAGTACTTC
D gene: NA; J gene: TRBJ1-4; CDR3 length: 17; clone size: NA; V gene: TRBV10-2; CDR3 protein: CASSESTPKVSYEKLFF; CDR3 DNA: TGCGCCAGCAGTGAGTCGACCCCGAAGGTGTCGTATGAAAAACTGTTTTTT
D gene: NA; J gene: TRBJ1-3; CDR3 length: 16; clone size: NA; V gene: TRBV5-1; CDR3 protein: CASSPTGGSSGNTIYF; CDR3 DNA: TGCGCCAGCAGCCCTACCGGTGGGTCATCAGGAAACACCATATATTTT
D gene: NA; J gene: TRBJ2-7; CDR3 length: 12; clone size: NA; V gene: TRBV9; CDR3 protein: CASSPLEGRQYF; CDR3 DNA: TGTGCCAGCAGCCCCCTCGAGGGGCGTCAGTACTTC
D gene: NA; J gene: TRBJ2-7; CDR3 length: 14; clone size: NA; V gene: TRBV11-2; CDR3 protein: CASRGAGRYYEQYF; CDR3 DNA: TGTGCCAGCAGGGGGGCCGGGAGGTACTACGAGCAGTACTTC
D gene: NA; J gene: TRBJ2-1; CDR3 length: 17; clone size: NA; V gene: TRBV6-4; CDR3 protein: CASSDSMGRDKYNEQFF; CDR3 DNA: TGTGCCAGCAGTGACTCGATGGGGCGGGATAAGTACAATGAGCAGTTCTTC
D gene: NA; J gene: TRBJ1-3; CDR3 length: 13; clone size: NA; V gene: TRBV7-9; CDR3 protein: CASSVGVGNTIYF; CDR3 DNA: TGTGCCAGCAGCGTGGGGGTAGGAAACACCATATATTTT
D gene: NA; J gene: TRBJ2-7; CDR3 length: 16; clone size: NA; V gene: TRBV15; CDR3 protein: CATSRDRRARTYEQYF; CDR3 DNA: TGTGCCACCAGCAGAGATCGTCGGGCCCGTACCTACGAGCAGTACTTC
D gene: NA; J gene: TRBJ1-1; CDR3 length: 15; clone size: few; V gene: TRBV28; CDR3 protein: CASSPAGAGNTEAFF; CDR3 DNA: TGTGCCAGCAGTCCCGCCGGGGCTGGCAACACTGAAGCTTTCTTT
D gene: TRBD2; J gene: TRBJ2-1; CDR3 length: 17; clone size: NA; V gene: TRBV7-7; CDR3 protein: CASSPWTSGRAYNEQFF; CDR3 DNA: TGTGCCAGCAGCCCTTGGACTAGCGGGAGGGCCTACAATGAGCAGTTCTTC
D gene: NA; J gene: TRBJ2-7; CDR3 length: 14; clone size: once; V gene: TRBV19; CDR3 protein: CASKASSVSYEQYF; CDR3 DNA: TGTGCCAGTAAAGCAAGTAGCGTCTCCTACGAGCAGTACTTC
D gene: NA; J gene: TRBJ1-5; CDR3 length: 13; clone size: NA; V gene: TRBV30; CDR3 protein: CAWSVQGGQPQHF; CDR3 DNA: TGTGCCTGGAGTGTACAGGGAGGCCAGCCCCAGCATTTT
D gene: NA; J gene: TRBJ2-3; CDR3 length: 14; clone size: once; V gene: TRBV5-1; CDR3 protein: CASSPTISTDTQYF; CDR3 DNA: TGCGCCAGCAGCCCTACCATCAGCACAGATACGCAGTATTTT
D gene: TRBD1; J gene: TRBJ1-2; CDR3 length: 13; clone size: NA; V gene: TRBV30; CDR3 protein: CAWRPGQYYGYTF; CDR3 DNA: TGTGCCTGGAGACCGGGACAGTACTATGGCTACACCTTC
D gene: NA; J gene: TRBJ2-7; CDR3 length: 12; clone size: NA; V gene: TRBV27; CDR3 protein: CANPTVAYEQYF; CDR3 DNA: TGTGCCAACCCGACGGTGGCCTACGAGCAGTACTTC
D gene: TRBD2; J gene: TRBJ2-2; CDR3 length: 17; clone size: NA; V gene: TRBV7-9; CDR3 protein: CASSKLGLAGLTGELFF; CDR3 DNA: TGTGCCAGCAGCAAATTGGGACTAGCGGGACTAACCGGGGAGCTGTTTTTT
D gene: TRBD1; J gene: TRBJ1-4; CDR3 length: 15; clone size: few; V gene: TRBV27; CDR3 protein: CASSLSPGGVEKLFF; CDR3 DNA: TGTGCCAGCAGTTTATCGCCAGGGGGCGTTGAAAAACTGTTTTTT
D gene: NA; J gene: TRBJ1-2; CDR3 length: 10; clone size: NA; V gene: TRBV28; CDR3 protein: CASKGLGYTF; CDR3 DNA: TGTGCCAGCAAAGGGCTTGGCTACACCTTC
D gene: TRBD1; J gene: TRBJ2-1; CDR3 length: 14; clone size: NA; V gene: TRBV30; CDR3 protein: CAWSWQGAHNEQFF; CDR3 DNA: TGTGCCTGGAGTTGGCAGGGGGCCCACAATGAGCAGTTCTTC
D gene: NA; J gene: TRBJ1-2; CDR3 length: 15; clone size: once; V gene: TRBV7-2; CDR3 protein: CASSLDRDGRDGYTF; CDR3 DNA: TGTGCCAGCAGCTTAGACAGGGATGGACGCGATGGCTACACCTTC
D gene: NA; J gene: TRBJ2-7; CDR3 length: 15; clone size: once; V gene: TRBV5-1; CDR3 protein: CASSPRGPSSYEQYF; CDR3 DNA: TGCGCCAGCAGCCCCCGGGGCCCTAGCTCCTACGAGCAGTACTTC
D gene: TRBD1; J gene: TRBJ1-1; CDR3 length: 11; clone size: NA; V gene: TRBV7-9; CDR3 protein: CASSPDRGAFF; CDR3 DNA: TGTGCCAGCAGCCCCGACAGGGGGGCTTTCTTT
D gene: NA; J gene: TRBJ1-3; CDR3 length: 14; clone size: NA; V gene: TRBV28; CDR3 protein: CASKGVKGANTIYF; CDR3 DNA: TGTGCCAGCAAGGGGGTAAAAGGGGCCAACACCATATATTTT
D gene: NA; J gene: TRBJ2-7; CDR3 length: 14; clone size: NA; V gene: TRBV18; CDR3 protein: CASSREGSTYEQYF; CDR3 DNA: TGTGCCAGCTCACGGGAAGGGTCCACCTACGAGCAGTACTTC
D gene: NA; J gene: TRBJ1-1; CDR3 length: 13; clone size: NA; V gene: TRBV4-3; CDR3 protein: CASSQDVGAEAFF; CDR3 DNA: TGCGCCAGCAGCCAAGATGTGGGGGCTGAAGCTTTCTTT
D gene: TRBD2; J gene: TRBJ2-7; CDR3 length: 19; clone size: once; V gene: TRBV5-6; CDR3 protein: CASSRGPGLAGLLTYEQYF; CDR3 DNA: TGTGCCAGCAGCCGAGGACCGGGACTAGCGGGGCTCCTAACCTACGAGCAGTACTTC
D gene: TRBD1; J gene: TRBJ1-5; CDR3 length: 15; clone size: NA; V gene: TRBV30; CDR3 protein: CAWSVQGQGGEPQHF; CDR3 DNA: TGTGCCTGGAGTGTACAGGGACAGGGAGGGGAGCCCCAGCATTTT
D gene: TRBD1; J gene: TRBJ1-2; CDR3 length: 13; clone size: NA; V gene: TRBV18; CDR3 protein: CASSLDRNYGYTF; CDR3 DNA: TGTGCCAGCTCGCTGGACAGGAACTATGGCTACACCTTC
D gene: NA; J gene: TRBJ1-2; CDR3 length: 12; clone size: NA; V gene: TRBV12-3/TRBV12-4; CDR3 protein: CASSLGRYGYTF; CDR3 DNA: TGTGCCAGCAGTTTAGGCAGATATGGCTACACCTTC